Shown below are 2 T cell receptor beta chains from a single sample sequenced in a study of cytomegalovirus exposure and HLA in healthy donors. Vbeta (60) and Jbeta (13) primers were used in the PCR. Sequencing used immunoSEQ multiplex PCR; TCRdb keeps in-frame clones, though not all of them. The table lists about 160,000 clones, around four fifths of them singletons. The sequenced sample consisted of PBMCs. These TCRs come from a man aged 18 to 35 in good health and CMV-seropositive.

This clone was found once. The chain combines TRBV30 with TRBJ2-7; no clear D. Germline V gene lookup returns CDR1 GTSNPN and CDR2 SVGIG (reference sequence). The V end was cut by 0 bases, the J end by 3 bases, with 21 bases between. There are 17 residues in the CDR3. The CDR3 sequence: CAWSVRYVGRHFYEQYF. DNA of the CDR3: TGTGCCTGGAGTGTAAGGTATGTAGGAAGACATTTCTACGAGCAGTACTTC.

V usage is TRBV12-5 and J usage is TRBJ2-1; 8 bases are shared with TRBD1. Looked up from germline, CDR1 is LGHNT and CDR2 is FRNRAP. The V and J ends lost 3 bases and 10 bases, in that order; junction bases with no gene match: 5. The CDR3 spans 13 residues. CDR3 residues: CASGFGQGREQFF. CDR3 bases: TGTGCTAGTGGTTTCGGACAGGGTCGGGAGCAGTTCTTC.